This T cell receptor (beta chain) was captured by sequencing in a study of blood T cell repertoires in COVID-19. Trimming at V came to 4 bases and at J to 1 base, leaving 3 bases not matched to a gene. Looked up from germline, CDR1 is WNHNN and CDR2 is SYGVQD (reference sequence). This CDR3 has 15 amino acids. Sequencing was performed with immunoSEQ multiplex PCR; in TCRdb, only in-frame clones are kept and a portion is missing. The table lists about 240,000 clones, around 89% of them singletons. The chain employs TRBV10-1 and TRBJ2-5, with TRBD1 identical over 10 bases. This TCR was recovered from a man aged 35-49 years who had recovered from COVID-19. The sequencing input was PBMCs or T cells enriched from blood (not recorded which). For the CDR3, the DNA is TGCGCCAGCAGTGGGGACAGGGGTTTCCAAGAGACCCAGTACTTC. The encoded protein is CASSGDRGFQETQYF.